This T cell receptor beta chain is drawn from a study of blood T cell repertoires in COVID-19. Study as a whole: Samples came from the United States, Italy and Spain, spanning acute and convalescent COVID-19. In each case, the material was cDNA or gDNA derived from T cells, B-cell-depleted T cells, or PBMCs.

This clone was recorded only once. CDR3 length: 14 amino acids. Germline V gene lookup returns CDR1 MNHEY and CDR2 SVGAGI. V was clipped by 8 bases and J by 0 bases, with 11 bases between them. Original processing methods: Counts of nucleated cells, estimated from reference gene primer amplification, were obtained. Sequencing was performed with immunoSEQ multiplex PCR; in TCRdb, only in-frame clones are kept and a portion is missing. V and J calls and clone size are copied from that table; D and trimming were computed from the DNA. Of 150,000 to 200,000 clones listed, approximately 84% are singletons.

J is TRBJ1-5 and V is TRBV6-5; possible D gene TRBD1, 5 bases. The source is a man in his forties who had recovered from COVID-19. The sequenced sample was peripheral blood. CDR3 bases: TGTGCCAGCTCGACAGTATATAGCAATCAGCCCCAGCATTTT. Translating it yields CASSTVYSNQPQHF.